The 2 T cell receptor beta chains in this list originate from one sample, sequenced in a study of vaccination effects on CD4 cells after COVID-19 (dated by TCRdb to 2022 to 2024). In the ViraFEST assay, PBMC were stimulated with viral peptide pools, and antigen-specific CD4+ T cell clonotypes were then identified by expansion using TCR sequencing. After 10 days of culture, CD4+ T cells were isolated with the EasySep CD4+ T cell isolation kit. Library preparation was by the immunoSEQ multiplex PCR assay. In its TCRdb copy, this immuneACCESS table keeps in-frame sequences only and misses some clones. Where compared with another copy, unresolved V genes explain less than half of these, and the others have no known cause. The sample table contains around 31,000 clones; only one count was recorded for roughly two thirds of them. The ten most abundant clones make up around 28% of the sample. Antigen specificity for these receptors is unknown.

Sequenced material: CD4+ T cells from PBMCs cultured with HCoV-229E spike peptides, taken before COVID-19 vaccination. Taken with the paper, the label for cell subset or site translates to: HCoV-229E spike overlapping peptide pool stimulation. The receptors shown here come from a human donor who received a COVID-19 vaccine.

The J gene is TRBJ1-6, the V gene TRBV7-2, with 12 bases identical to TRBD1. The CDR3 has 16 amino acids. V lost 6 bases to trimming and J lost 6 bases; unmatched junction nucleotides: 6. Germline V lookup: CDR1 SGHTA, CDR2 FQGNSA. The CDR3: CASRAGTGGGNSPLHF. CDR3 nucleotides: TGTGCCAGCAGGGCAGGGACAGGGGGCGGTAATTCACCCCTCCACTTT.

In this sample, this clone turned up a few times. The chain joins TRBV19 to TRBJ1-5, with a weak D call TRBD1 (6 bases). This CDR3 has 11 amino acids. Trimming left V 5 bases short and J 7 bases short, with 6 bases between. The V gene's germline CDR1 is LNHDA and CDR2 SQIVND (reference sequence). The CDR3: CASSGGQPQHF. CDR3 coding DNA: TGTGCCAGTAGTGGGGGCCAGCCCCAGCATTTT.